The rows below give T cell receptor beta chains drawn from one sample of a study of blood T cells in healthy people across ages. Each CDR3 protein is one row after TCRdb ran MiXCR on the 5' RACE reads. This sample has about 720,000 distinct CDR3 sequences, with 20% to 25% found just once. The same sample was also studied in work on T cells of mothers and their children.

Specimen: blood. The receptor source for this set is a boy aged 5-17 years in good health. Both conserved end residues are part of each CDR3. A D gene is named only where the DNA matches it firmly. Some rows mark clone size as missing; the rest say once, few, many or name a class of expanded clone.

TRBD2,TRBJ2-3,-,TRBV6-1,CASSPLLAGVMDTQYF,TGTGCCAGCAGTCCTCTACTAGCGGGAGTTATGGATACGCAGTATTTT
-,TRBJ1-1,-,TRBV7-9,CASNLPGHGDAEAFF,TGTGCCAGCAACCTTCCGGGACACGGGGACGCTGAAGCTTTCTTT
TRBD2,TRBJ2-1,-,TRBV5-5,CASSPRVSGLAGLNEQFF,TGTGCCAGCAGCCCCAGGGTGTCCGGGCTAGCGGGATTAAATGAGCAGTTCTTC
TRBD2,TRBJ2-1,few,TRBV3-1,CASSQAGTTYNEQFF,TGTGCCAGCAGCCAGGCCGGGACTACCTACAATGAGCAGTTCTTC
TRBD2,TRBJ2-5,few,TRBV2,CASNKDGGRETQYF,TGTGCCAGCAACAAGGACGGGGGGAGAGAGACCCAGTACTTC
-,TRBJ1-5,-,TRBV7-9,CASSSLPTSGVEPQHF,TGTGCCAGCAGCTCCTTACCGACCAGCGGGGTAGAGCCCCAGCATTTT
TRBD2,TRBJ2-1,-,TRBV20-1,CSASSGSTSYNEQFF,TGCAGTGCTTCTAGCGGGAGTACCTCCTACAATGAGCAGTTCTTC
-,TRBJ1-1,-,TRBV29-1,CSVEQGTDTEAFF,TGCAGCGTTGAACAGGGGACGGACACTGAAGCTTTCTTT
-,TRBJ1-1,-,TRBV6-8,CASSFELKRNTEAFF,TGTGCCAGCAGTTTCGAGCTGAAAAGGAACACTGAAGCTTTCTTT
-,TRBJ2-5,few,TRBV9,CASSGRQGYLREEQYF,TGTGCCAGCAGCGGGCGACAGGGTTACTTGCGGGAGGAGCAGTACTTC
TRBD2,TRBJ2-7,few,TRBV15,CATSSGLAGPYEQYF,TGTGCCACCAGCAGTGGACTAGCGGGACCCTACGAGCAGTACTTC
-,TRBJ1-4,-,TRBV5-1,CASSPRTMGLSDEKLFF,TGCGCCAGCTCCCCCCGGACGATGGGCCTTTCTGACGAAAAACTGTTTTTT
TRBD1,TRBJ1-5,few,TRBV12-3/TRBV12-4,CASSWTGRNQPQHF,TGTGCCAGCAGCTGGACAGGGAGGAATCAGCCCCAGCATTTT
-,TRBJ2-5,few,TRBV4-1,CASSQDWPAKTQYF,TGCGCCAGCAGCCAAGACTGGCCAGCGAAGACCCAGTACTTC